The 25 T cell receptor beta chains reported below all come from one sample, sequenced in a study of T cells in Graves' hyperthyroidism and ophthalmopathy. Authors of the study amplified TCR beta CDR3 regions from RNA transcripts. HTBI primers were the set used in a first-round RT-PCR of the TCR CDR3. One entry per CDR3 protein results from TCRdb running MiXCR on the multiplex PCR reads. The table lists about 300,000 distinct CDR3 sequences, roughly a fifth of them singletons, with under 40% in the top ten. The sequenced sample was blood. These receptors came from a man aged 45-60 years with Graves' ophthalmopathy.

Regarding this clonotype: One junction end disagrees with the germline gene, perhaps due to a read error. The chain carries TRBV7-2 and TRBJ2-7; D remains unclear. The CDR3 is made up of 14 amino acids. CDR1 is SGHTA, CDR2 FQGNSA, per germline. CDR3 amino acids: CASSLTLGSCEQYF. The CDR3 nucleotides read TGTGCCAGCAGCTTAACATTGGGTTCCTGCGAGCAGTACTTC.

This clonotype occurred once. The chain links TRBV6-1 to TRBJ2-2; D tentatively fits TRBD1 or TRBD2 (5 bases each). V lost 11 bases, J lost 3 bases, and 19 bases lay in between. Germline assignment: CDR1 MNHNS and CDR2 SASEGT. This CDR3 spans 15 amino acids. CDR3 protein: CAGIPGTAHTGELFF. The CDR3 nucleotides are TGTGCCGGCATACCCGGGACCGCCCACACCGGGGAGCTGTTTTTT.

There are many counts of this clonotype. The chain couples TRBV28 to TRBJ1-2; D unresolved. Germline CDR1 MDHEN, CDR2 SYDVKM. The CDR3 is made up of 11 amino acids. Trimming cost V 6 bases and J 7 bases, with 9 bases left between them. The CDR3 sequence: CASSVVGGYTF. The CDR3, as DNA: TGTGCCAGCAGCGTAGTTGGTGGCTACACCTTC.

This chain joins TRBV5-1 and TRBJ2-3; D might be TRBD2 (6 bases). The CDR3 is made up of 16 amino acids. Trimming took 3 bases from V and 7 from J, leaving 21 bases between them. CDR1 and CDR2 (germline): SGHRS, YFSETQ. As DNA, the CDR3 is TGCGCCAGCAGCTCTCCTAGCGCCAGCGCGTTGCATACGCAGTATTTT. As protein: CASSSPSASALHTQYF.

This clonotype was counted between two and nine times. This chain uses TRBV28 with TRBJ2-7, with 8 bases identical to TRBD2. CDR1 is MDHEN and CDR2 is SYDVKM in the germline V gene. This CDR3 spans 14 amino acids. J lost 2 bases, V lost 7 bases, and 7 bases had no gene match. The CDR3 here is CASKAGGSPYEQYF. The CDR3 DNA follows: TGTGCCAGCAAGGCGGGAGGTAGCCCCTACGAGCAGTACTTC.

This clonotype turned up a few times. The rearrangement uses TRBV5-4 and TRBJ2-7, with 7 bases fitting TRBD1. J lost 6 bases, V lost 4 bases, and 13 bases had no gene match. Germline V lookup: CDR1 SGHNT, CDR2 YYREEE (reference sequence). This CDR3 spans 15 amino acids. Written as DNA, the CDR3 is TGTGCCAGCAGCGCGCCGGACAGGACCCCTACCGAGCAGTACTTC. Translation gives CASSAPDRTPTEQYF. The full variable domain, its missing parts supplied by reference TRBV5-4 and TRBJ2-7, is ETGVTQSPTHLIKTRGQQVTLRCSSQSGHNTVSWYQQALGQGPQFIFQYYREEENGRGNFPPRFSGLQFPNYSSELNVNALELDDSALYLCASSAPDRTPTEQYFGPGTRLTVT.

As to this clonotype: This clone may be a read error of a much larger clone one base away. This rearrangement joins TRBV28 to TRBJ2-7, with 7 bases fitting TRBD1. Per germline, CDR1 MDHEN and CDR2 SYDVKM. The length of the CDR3 is 14 residues. The CDR3 loop reads CASTETGYSYEQHF. DNA for the CDR3: TGTGCCAGCACCGAGACAGGGTACTCCTACGAGCAGCACTTC.

This clonotype was counted at least ten times. This chain joins TRBV20-1 and TRBJ2-1, with TRBD1 matching over 9 bases. Germline CDR1 and CDR2: DFQATT and SNEGSKA (reference sequence). CDR3 length: 16 residues. J gave up 5 bases and V 2 bases, and 10 bases lay outside the gene matches. The CDR3 DNA reads TGCAGTGCTAGACCACTCCGGGACAGGGTGAACAATGAGCAGTTCTTC. As protein: CSARPLRDRVNNEQFF.

This clonotype showed up just a few times. CDR3 sequence reads: CASSVGPGGTEAFF. The CDR3 DNA follows: TGTGCCAGCAGCGTAGGCCCGGGGGGGACGGAAGCTTTCTTT. The V and J genes are TRBV9 and TRBJ1-1; D might be TRBD1 (5 bases). CDR1 is SGDLS, CDR2 YYNGEE, per germline. V gave up 0 bases and J gave up 8 bases, with 14 bases separating them. This CDR3 is built from 14 residues.

Turning to this clonotype: This sequence may be a read error, since a much larger clone differs from it by one base. The genes are TRBV5-1 and TRBJ2-1; D unresolved. Germline V lookup: CDR1 SGHRS, CDR2 YFSETQ. The CDR3 is 14 residues long. V lost 5 bases and J 5 bases, leaving 14 bases between the germline ends. This CDR3 is CASRRVVRNNEQFF. CDR3 nucleotides: TGCGCCAGCAGAAGAGTGGTCCGAAACAATGAGCAGTTCTTC.

The rearrangement uses TRBV2 and TRBJ2-1; D is possibly TRBD2 (5 bases). This CDR3 is 14 amino acids long. V was cut by 7 bases and J by 5 bases, with 15 bases left in between. Germline loops: CDR1 SNHLY, CDR2 FYNNEI. CDR3 sequence (DNA): TGTGCCAGCAAGTTCGGGATGCGGGACAATGAGCAGTTCTTC. This translates into CASKFGMRDNEQFF.

This chain joins TRBV12-3 or TRBV12-4 and TRBJ2-1, with TRBD2 matching over 11 bases. The V and J ends lost 4 bases and 5 bases, in that order; junction bases with no gene match: 1. This CDR3 is 14 amino acids long. In DNA, the CDR3 is TGTGCCAGCAGTTATAGCGGGAGGGACAATGAGCAGTTCTTC. This codes for CASSYSGRDNEQFF.

This clonotype was counted a few times. The chain employs TRBV9 and TRBJ2-3, with 9 bases identical to TRBD2. The CDR3 runs 16 residues. J lost 0 bases, V lost 2 bases, and 4 bases had no gene match. Per the germline V gene, CDR1 is SGDLS and CDR2 is YYNGEE. CDR3 region: CASSVRAGGSTDTQYF. The CDR3 DNA reads as TGTGCCAGCAGCGTTAGAGCGGGAGGAAGCACAGATACGCAGTATTTT.

The chain combines TRBV6-4 with TRBJ2-3, with D possibly TRBD1 on 6 matching bases. CDR3 length: 16 amino acids. Germline V gene data show CDR1 as MRHNA and CDR2 as SNTAGT. V lost 0 bases and J lost 2, with 12 bases in between. The CDR3 DNA reads as TGTGCCAGCAGTGACTCCCAACAGGGATTCACAGATACGCAGTATTTT. Encoded protein: CASSDSQQGFTDTQYF.

CDR3 bases: TGTGCCAGCAGCGGGGGGACAGGGGTAACTAATGAAAAACTGTTTTTT. Encoded protein: CASSGGTGVTNEKLFF. The gene calls are TRBV5-4 and TRBJ1-4; 10 nucleotides match TRBD1. Unmatched junction bases numbered 4, after V lost 4 bases and J lost 1 base. The CDR3 spans 16 residues. The V gene's germline CDR1 is SGHNT and CDR2 YYREEE (reference sequence).

Only a few counts were recorded for this clonotype. The chain combines TRBV27 with TRBJ1-1, with D tentatively TRBD1 (6 bases). The ends were cut back, 5 bases at V and 1 base at J, with 20 bases in the middle. CDR1 and CDR2 (germline): MNHEY, SMNVEV (reference sequence). This CDR3 has 17 amino acids. CDR3 region: CASSPKARDRQNTEAFF. Here the CDR3 DNA reads TGTGCCAGCAGTCCTAAAGCCCGTGACAGGCAGAACACTGAAGCTTTCTTT.

This clonotype was found a few times. The chain links TRBV20-1 to TRBJ1-2; possibly TRBD1 for D (5 bases). V was cut by 5 bases and J by 1 base, with 11 bases left in between. CDR1 and CDR2 from the germline V gene are DFQATT and SNEGSKA (reference sequence). The CDR3 length is 13 residues. The CDR3 protein is CSASRGINYGYTF. The CDR3 region has the DNA TGCAGTGCTTCACGGGGGATTAACTATGGCTACACCTTC.

This clonotype was recorded many times. This chain uses TRBV20-1 with TRBJ2-7; 12 bases align to TRBD2. CDR3 length: 16 amino acids. Germline V gives CDR1 DFQATT, CDR2 SNEGSKA (reference sequence). J was trimmed by 0 bases and V by 0 bases; bases with no gene match: 3. CDR3 loop: CSARELAGGFSYEQYF. Written as DNA, the CDR3 is TGCAGTGCTAGAGAACTAGCGGGAGGCTTCTCCTACGAGCAGTACTTC.

This clonotype turned up a few times. CDR3 sequence: CASSVDSGSYEQYF. CDR3 DNA sequence: TGTGCCAGCAGCGTAGACTCAGGCTCCTACGAGCAGTACTTC. This sequence joins TRBV9 and TRBJ2-7; unclear D gene. The CDR3 runs to 14 residues. CDR1 is SGDLS and CDR2 is YYNGEE in the germline V gene. V lost 0 bases and J lost 0, with 7 bases in between.

The chain has TRBV24-1 and TRBJ2-1; no definite D call. V lost 0 bases and J lost 2, with 4 bases in between. Germline values: CDR1 KGHDR, CDR2 SFDVKD. CDR3 length: 14 amino acids. DNA for the CDR3: TGTGCCACCAGTGATTTGTCGACCTACAATGAGCAGTTCTTC. As protein: CATSDLSTYNEQFF.

This chain uses TRBV7-2 with TRBJ2-1; 10 positions match TRBD2. The CDR3 contains 16 residues. Trimming at V came to 1 base and at J to 10 bases, leaving 10 bases not matched to a gene. Per the germline V gene, CDR1 is SGHTA and CDR2 is FQGNSA. CDR3 protein: CASSLDPLAGVGEQFF. CDR3 nucleotide sequence: TGTGCCAGCAGCTTAGATCCCCTAGCGGGAGTCGGGGAGCAGTTCTTC.

There are many counts of this clonotype. V gene TRBV9 combines with J gene TRBJ1-1; D remains ambiguous. Germline loops: CDR1 SGDLS, CDR2 YYNGEE. Between the trimmed V and J ends, which lost 6 bases and 1 base, there was a span of 10 bases. This CDR3 comprises 13 residues. The CDR3 DNA reads as TGTGCCAGCACCCCCGCGGGGAACACTGAAGCTTTCTTT. Translation gives CASTPAGNTEAFF.

The V gene is TRBV30, the J gene TRBJ1-2; D ambiguous. This CDR3 comprises 13 residues. The V and J ends lost 5 bases and 4 bases respectively, with 14 bases between them. The V gene's germline CDR1 is GTSNPN and CDR2 SVGIG (reference sequence). The CDR3 loop is CAWDNSGPYGYTF. As DNA, the CDR3 is TGTGCCTGGGACAACTCGGGCCCCTATGGCTACACCTTC.

This rearrangement joins TRBV30 to TRBJ2-5; 9 bases are shared with TRBD2. This CDR3 spans 15 amino acids. In germline, CDR1 is GTSNPN, CDR2 SVGIG (reference sequence). With V trimmed by 1 base and J by 4 bases, 7 bases remained unmatched. DNA of the CDR3: TGTGCCTGGAGTGGGTCTAGCGGGAATGGAGAGACCCAGTACTTC. Its protein product is CAWSGSSGNGETQYF.

This clonotype has just a few counts. This rearrangement joins TRBV20-1 to TRBJ1-5; no clear D gene. The germline V gene encodes CDR1 DFQATT and CDR2 SNEGSKA (reference sequence). With 2 bases removed from V and 0 bases from J, the gap between germline ends came to 11 bases. The CDR3 runs to 15 residues. The CDR3 reads CSARSPGNSNQPQHF. DNA for the CDR3: TGCAGTGCTAGATCCCCGGGGAATAGCAATCAGCCCCAGCATTTT.